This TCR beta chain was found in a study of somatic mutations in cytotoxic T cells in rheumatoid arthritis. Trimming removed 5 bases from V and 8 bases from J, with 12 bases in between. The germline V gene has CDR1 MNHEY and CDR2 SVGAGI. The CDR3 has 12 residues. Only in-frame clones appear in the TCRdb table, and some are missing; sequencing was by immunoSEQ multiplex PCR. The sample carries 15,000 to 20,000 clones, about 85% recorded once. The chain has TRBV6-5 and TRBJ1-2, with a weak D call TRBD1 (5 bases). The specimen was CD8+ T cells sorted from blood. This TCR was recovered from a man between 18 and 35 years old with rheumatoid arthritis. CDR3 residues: CASSQGVEGYTF. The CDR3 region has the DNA TGTGCCAGCAGTCAAGGGGTGGAGGGCTACACCTTC.